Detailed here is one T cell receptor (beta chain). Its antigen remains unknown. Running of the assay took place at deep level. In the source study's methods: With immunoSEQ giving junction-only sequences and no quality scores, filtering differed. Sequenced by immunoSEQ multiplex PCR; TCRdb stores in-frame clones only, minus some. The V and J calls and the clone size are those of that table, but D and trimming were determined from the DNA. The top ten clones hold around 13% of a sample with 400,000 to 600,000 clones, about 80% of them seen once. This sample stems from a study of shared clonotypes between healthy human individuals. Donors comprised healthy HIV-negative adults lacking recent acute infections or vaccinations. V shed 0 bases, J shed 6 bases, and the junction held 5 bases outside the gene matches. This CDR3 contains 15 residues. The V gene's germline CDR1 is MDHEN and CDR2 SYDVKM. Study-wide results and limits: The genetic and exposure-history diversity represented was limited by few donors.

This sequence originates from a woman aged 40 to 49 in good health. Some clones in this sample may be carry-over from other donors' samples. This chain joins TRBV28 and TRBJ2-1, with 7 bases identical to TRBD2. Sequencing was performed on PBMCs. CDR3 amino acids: CASSLWGGRINEQFF. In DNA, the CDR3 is TGTGCCAGCAGTTTATGGGGCGGGAGAATCAATGAGCAGTTCTTC.